A single sample gave rise to the 31 T cell receptor beta chains below, sequenced in a study of PD-L1 blockade in urothelial cancer. This table comes from immunoSEQ multiplex PCR, and its TCRdb copy is limited to in-frame clones, with some not included. The table shows about 87,000 clones, with 84% occurring only once. Time point described: pretreatment peripheral blood. Sequences were derived from PBMCs, sampled around atezolizumab (anti-PD-L1) treatment. Receptors originate from a man between 60 and 70 years old with urothelial cancer.

The rearrangement joins TRBV27 to TRBJ1-2; no clear D. CDR3 length: 15 amino acids. Trimming removed 6 bases from V and 2 bases from J, with 16 bases in between. CDR1 is MNHEY, CDR2 SMNVEV, per germline (reference sequence). CDR3 in amino acids: CASSATPGMNYGYTF. The CDR3, as DNA: TGTGCCAGCAGCGCAACCCCGGGGATGAACTATGGCTACACCTTC.

The V gene is TRBV7-9, the J gene TRBJ2-1, with D possibly being TRBD2 (5 bases). The V end lost 1 base, the J end lost 6 bases, and 7 bases lay between the germline ends. Per the germline V gene, CDR1 is SEHNR and CDR2 is FQNEAQ (reference sequence). The CDR3 has 13 amino acids. The CDR3 DNA sequence: TGTGCCAGCAGCTTAGTGGGAGTCAATGAGCAGTTCTTC. As protein: CASSLVGVNEQFF.

This sequence joins TRBV6-5 and TRBJ1-1; 7 bases are shared with TRBD1. Germline CDR1 is MNHEY and CDR2 is SVGAGI. This CDR3 spans 16 amino acids. V was clipped by 0 bases and J by 4 bases; unmatched bases: 8. This CDR3 is CASSYSRRGLGTEAFF. CDR3 DNA sequence: TGTGCCAGCAGTTACTCTAGGAGGGGGCTAGGCACTGAAGCTTTCTTT.

V gene TRBV19 combines with J gene TRBJ2-5; 8 bases are shared with TRBD1. The CDR3 length is 15 residues. The germline V gene has CDR1 LNHDA and CDR2 SQIVND (reference sequence). The trim removed 5 bases at V and 1 base at J, leaving 6 bases unmatched. CDR3 protein: CASSAPGTGQETQYF. The CDR3 nucleotides read TGTGCCAGTAGTGCCCCCGGGACAGGCCAAGAGACCCAGTACTTC.

This CDR3 reads CASSYSAGTGRKLFF. CDR3 DNA: TGTGCCAGCAGTTATTCTGCCGGGACAGGGCGAAAACTGTTTTTT. The chain combines TRBV6-5 with TRBJ1-4; 9 nucleotides agree with TRBD1. Germline CDR1 and CDR2: MNHEY and SVGAGI. The CDR3 consists of 15 residues. V was clipped by 3 bases and J by 10 bases; unmatched bases: 9.

The chain joins TRBV15 to TRBJ2-5, with TRBD1 identical over 9 bases. CDR3 length: 16 amino acids. Trimming cost V 1 base and J 5 bases; bases outside gene matches: 8. Germline assignment: CDR1 LNHNV and CDR2 YYDKDF (reference sequence). The CDR3 DNA sequence: TGTGCCACCAGCAGAGGGGGGACAGGGCGACAGGAGACCCAGTACTTC. Protein: CATSRGGTGRQETQYF.

The chain is built from TRBV10-3 and TRBJ2-7; D call uncertain. Trimming cost V 0 bases and J 9 bases, with 9 bases left between them. The germline V gene has CDR1 ENHRY and CDR2 SYGVKD. This CDR3 contains 12 residues. The CDR3 region is CAISESRVMQYF. The CDR3 DNA is TGTGCCATCAGTGAGTCGCGCGTCATGCAGTACTTC.

This CDR3 reads CASSLAVGGVQETQYF. CDR3 coding DNA: TGTGCCAGCAGCTTAGCGGTGGGGGGGGTACAAGAGACCCAGTACTTC. The gene calls are TRBV7-9 and TRBJ2-5, with 7 bases fitting TRBD2. The CDR3 runs 16 residues. The germline V gene has CDR1 SEHNR and CDR2 FQNEAQ (reference sequence). The junction had 6 bases not matched to a gene; V was cut back by 0 bases and J by 2 bases.

This chain uses TRBV5-6 with TRBJ2-3, with 7 bases that match TRBD1. CDR1 SGHDT and CDR2 YYEEEE come from the germline V gene. V shed 2 bases, J shed 7 bases, and the junction held 10 bases outside the gene matches. There are 15 residues in the CDR3. Here the CDR3 DNA reads TGTGCCAGCAGCTTAGGGGTCGGGACAGCAAATACGCAGTATTTT. Its translation is CASSLGVGTANTQYF.

V and J are TRBV7-9 and TRBJ2-6; tentative D call: TRBD1 (6 bases). The ends were cut back, 7 bases at V and 4 bases at J, with 23 bases in the middle. The germline V gene has CDR1 SEHNR and CDR2 FQNEAQ (reference sequence). The CDR3 consists of 18 residues. The CDR3 nucleotides are TGTGCCAGCACCAATGGGGGCAGGGGATGGTCCGGGGCCAACGTCCTGACTTTC. Its protein product is CASTNGGRGWSGANVLTF.

The genes are TRBV28 and TRBJ2-3; 7 bases align to TRBD2. Germline V gives CDR1 MDHEN, CDR2 SYDVKM. The trim removed 6 bases at V and 4 bases at J, leaving 16 bases unmatched. CDR3 length equals 17 residues. CDR3 residues: CASRPLGRGLSPDTQYF. The CDR3 DNA reads as TGTGCCAGCAGACCGCTGGGGAGGGGCTTAAGCCCAGATACGCAGTATTTT.

This rearrangement joins TRBV19 to TRBJ2-7; 10 bases fit TRBD1. The germline CDR1 and CDR2 sequences are LNHDA and SQIVND (reference sequence). CDR3 size: 13 residues. Trimming took 4 bases from V and 6 from J; bases not matched to a gene: 3. The DNA of the CDR3 is TGTGCCAGTAGTACGACAGGGGGCTTCGAGCAGTACTTC. Translated: CASSTTGGFEQYF. The variable domain in full, with the rest retrieved from reference TRBV19 and TRBJ2-7, is DGGITQSPKYLFRKEGQNVTLSCEQNLNHDAMYWYRQDPGQGLRLIYYSQIVNDFQKGDIAEGYSVSREKKESFPLTVTSAQKNPTAFYLCASSTTGGFEQYFGPGTRLTVT.

As concerns this clone: An end of the junction differs from the germline gene, which may be a read error. V and J are TRBV7-9 and TRBJ1-1, with D tentatively TRBD1 (5 bases). Germline V gene sequence: CDR1 SEHNR, CDR2 FQNEAQ (reference sequence). There are 13 residues in the CDR3. In nucleotides, the CDR3 is TGTGCCAGCGGCTTTCAGGGTTCCTTTGAAGCTTTCTTT. It translates to CASGFQGSFEAFF.

The chain is built from TRBV10-3 and TRBJ2-3; a weak D match, TRBD2 (7 bases). The germline V gene encodes CDR1 ENHRY and CDR2 SYGVKD. The CDR3 runs 15 residues. The germline V and J ends were trimmed by 2 bases and 9 bases, with 18 bases remaining between them. The CDR3 sequence: CAISEARPRGATQYF. CDR3 coding DNA: TGTGCCATCAGTGAGGCTCGACCTCGGGGGGCGACGCAGTATTTT.

This clone appeared a few times. The chain carries TRBV7-2 and TRBJ2-5, with D possibly matching TRBD2 (5 bases). There are 17 residues in the CDR3. V gave up 1 base and J gave up 5 bases, with 20 bases separating them. Germline V gene data show CDR1 as SGHTA and CDR2 as FQGNSA. The CDR3 coding sequence is TGTGCCAGCAGCTTAGGTGCAGGACTGCTAAGATTGGAGACCCAGTACTTC. Amino acid sequence: CASSLGAGLLRLETQYF.

The rearrangement joins TRBV5-4 to TRBJ1-1; 7 bases match TRBD1. CDR1 is SGHNT and CDR2 is YYREEE in the germline V gene (reference sequence). After removal of 7 bases from V and 1 base from J, the junction contained 10 bases not matched to a gene. The CDR3 totals 15 residues. The CDR3 sequence is CASGPSGTENTEAFF. The CDR3 bases are TGTGCCAGCGGACCTTCCGGGACAGAGAACACTGAAGCTTTCTTT.

The chain is built from TRBV28 and TRBJ2-2; the D is unclear. V lost 8 bases to trimming and J lost 9 bases, with 19 bases between them. The CDR3 consists of 14 residues. The germline V gene encodes CDR1 MDHEN and CDR2 SYDVKM. CDR3 protein: CASFPRLHNRELFF. The CDR3 DNA is TGTGCCAGCTTTCCCCGGTTGCATAACCGGGAGCTGTTTTTT.

The DNA for the CDR3 is TGTGCCAGTAAAGAGCCGAAACGAGGAAACACCATATATTTT. This sequence encodes CASKEPKRGNTIYF. The chain couples TRBV19 to TRBJ1-3; D gene unclear. The length of the CDR3 is 14 residues. The germline CDR1 and CDR2 sequences are LNHDA and SQIVND (reference sequence). Trimming removed 7 bases at V and 4 bases at J, with 14 bases between.

V is TRBV5-4 and J is TRBJ1-2; 11 bases are a match to TRBD1. Germline assignment: CDR1 SGHNT and CDR2 YYREEE (reference sequence). With V trimmed by 4 bases and J by 4 bases, 6 bases remained unmatched. The CDR3 loop spans 15 amino acids. CDR3 nucleotide sequence: TGTGCCAGCAGCAAGGGACAGGGGGACGGCTATGGCTACACCTTC. Translating it yields CASSKGQGDGYGYTF.

This chain uses TRBV6-5 with TRBJ1-2; the D gene is possibly TRBD1 (5 bases). Trimming pared 4 bases from V and 6 bases from J, leaving 12 bases between. This CDR3 comprises 13 residues. Germline V CDR1 and CDR2: MNHEY, SVGAGI. This CDR3 reads CASSWDAGNGYTF. CDR3 nucleotides: TGTGCCAGCAGTTGGGACGCGGGAAATGGCTACACCTTC.

This clone was counted once. The chain combines TRBV5-6 with TRBJ2-5; maybe TRBD1 (6 bases). Germline assignment: CDR1 SGHDT and CDR2 YYEEEE. The CDR3 has 15 amino acids. Trimming cost V 3 bases and J 2 bases, with 14 bases left between them. CDR3 region: CASSSRQVLQETQYF. DNA for the CDR3: TGTGCCAGCAGCTCGAGACAGGTCTTACAAGAGACCCAGTACTTC.

The genes are TRBV5-1 and TRBJ1-1; TRBD1 matches at 7 bases. Trimming removed 1 base from V and 7 bases from J; junction bases left unmatched: 7. Germline values: CDR1 SGHRS, CDR2 YFSETQ. This CDR3 spans 14 amino acids. The CDR3 coding sequence is TGCGCCAGCAGCTTGCTAGGGGGCGCGATTGAAGCTTTCTTT. The encoded protein is CASSLLGGAIEAFF.

This clone was observed a single time. V is TRBV7-9 and J is TRBJ2-7, with D hard to call. Deletions cut 3 bases from V and 2 bases from J, with 8 bases between. Germline CDR1 SEHNR, CDR2 FQNEAQ (reference sequence). CDR3 length equals 13 residues. The CDR3 reads CASSLARTYEQYF. The CDR3, as DNA: TGTGCCAGCAGCTTGGCCCGTACCTACGAGCAGTACTTC.

The chain couples TRBV4-1 to TRBJ2-1, with TRBD2 matching over 9 bases. CDR3 length: 15 residues. Germline V gene data show CDR1 as MGHRA and CDR2 as YSYEKL. V gave up 9 bases and J gave up 6 bases; unmatched junction bases: 12. CDR3 sequence reads: CASGLGGGARNEQFF. CDR3 coding DNA: TGCGCCAGTGGCCTGGGCGGGGGGGCCCGCAATGAGCAGTTCTTC.

This rearrangement joins TRBV5-1 to TRBJ1-3; TRBD1 matches 7 bases. CDR3 length equals 15 residues. V dropped 5 bases and J dropped 2; count of bases not matched to a gene: 7. Germline values: CDR1 SGHRS, CDR2 YFSETQ. The CDR3 DNA is TGCGCCAGCAGACGGACGACAGGGCCTGGAAACACCATATATTTT. It yields the protein CASRRTTGPGNTIYF.

This clone occurred a few times. The rearrangement links TRBV30 to TRBJ1-6; possible D gene TRBD1, 5 bases. Germline V gene lookup returns CDR1 GTSNPN and CDR2 SVGIG (reference sequence). This CDR3 contains 16 residues. Trimming removed 0 bases at V and 7 bases at J, with 16 bases between. CDR3 protein: CAWSVRGLAANSPLHF. The CDR3 region has the DNA TGTGCCTGGAGTGTACGGGGGTTAGCGGCGAATTCACCCCTCCACTTT.

The rearrangement links TRBV11-2 to TRBJ2-3; 7 bases line up with TRBD2. Unmatched junction bases numbered 3, after V lost 3 bases and J lost 0 bases. The CDR3 length is 15 residues. CDR1 and CDR2 (germline): SGHAT, FQNNGV. This CDR3 reads CASSFTGLSTDTQYF. CDR3 in DNA: TGTGCCAGCAGCTTTACGGGACTAAGCACAGATACGCAGTATTTT.

This clone was seen a single time. CDR3 bases: TGCGCCAGCAGCACAGGCTCAACTAATGAAAAACTGTTTTTT. Encoded protein: CASSTGSTNEKLFF. The rearrangement links TRBV5-1 to TRBJ1-4, with D perhaps TRBD1 (5 bases). Germline CDR1 reads SGHRS; CDR2 reads YFSETQ. The CDR3 extends over 14 amino acids. Trimming left V 4 bases short and J 0 bases short, with 7 bases between.

The chain is built from TRBV5-6 and TRBJ1-2; D may be TRBD1 (6 bases). V lost 0 bases to trimming and J lost 3 bases, with 12 bases between them. The CDR3 length is 15 residues. Per the germline V gene, CDR1 is SGHDT and CDR2 is YYEEEE. The CDR3 nucleotides are TGTGCCAGCAGCTTGGAGATGGCAGGGGACTATGGCTACACCTTC. Encoded protein: CASSLEMAGDYGYTF.

This clone was counted between two and nine times. The chain employs TRBV5-5 and TRBJ1-4; 8 nucleotides match TRBD1. Germline V gives CDR1 SGHKS, CDR2 YYEKEE (reference sequence). With V trimmed by 3 bases and J by 5 bases, 3 bases remained unmatched. The CDR3 is made up of 14 amino acids. The CDR3 sequence is CASSSGQVNEKLFF. For the CDR3, the DNA is TGTGCCAGCAGCTCGGGACAGGTCAATGAAAAACTGTTTTTT. The full variable domain, in which reference TRBV5-5 and TRBJ1-4 provide the parts outside the CDR3, is DAGVTQSPTHLIKTRGQQVTLRCSPISGHKSVSWYQQVLGQGPQFIFQYYEKEERGRGNFPDRFSARQFPNYSSELNVNALLLGDSALYLCASSSGQVNEKLFFGSGTQLSVL.

This chain connects TRBV28 to TRBJ2-3, with 12 bases lining up with TRBD1. This CDR3 is 16 amino acids long. Losses at the gene ends were 4 bases for V and 6 bases for J; bases not matched to a gene: 8. Germline V gene sequence: CDR1 MDHEN, CDR2 SYDVKM. CDR3 protein: CASSSPGQGAGDTQYF. DNA of the CDR3: TGTGCCAGCAGTTCTCCGGGACAGGGGGCCGGGGATACGCAGTATTTT. The whole variable domain, remainder taken from reference TRBV28 and TRBJ2-3, is DVKVTQSSRYLVKRTGEKVFLECVQDMDHENMFWYRQDPGLGLRLIYFSYDVKMKEKGDIPEGYSVSREKKERFSLILESASTNQTSMYLCASSSPGQGAGDTQYFGPGTRLTVL.